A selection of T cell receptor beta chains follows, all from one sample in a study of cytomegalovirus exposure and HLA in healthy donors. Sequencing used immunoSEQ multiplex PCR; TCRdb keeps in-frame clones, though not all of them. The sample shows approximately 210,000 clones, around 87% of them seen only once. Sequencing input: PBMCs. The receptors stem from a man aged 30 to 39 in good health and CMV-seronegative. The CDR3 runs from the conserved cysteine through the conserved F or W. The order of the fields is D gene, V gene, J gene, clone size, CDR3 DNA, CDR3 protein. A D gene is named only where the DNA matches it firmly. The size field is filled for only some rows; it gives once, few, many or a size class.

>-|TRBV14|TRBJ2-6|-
TGTGCCAGCAGCCCGGGACACCAAAGCTCTGGGGCCAACGTCCTGACTTTC
CASSPGHQSSGANVLTF
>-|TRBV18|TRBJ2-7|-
TGTGCCAGCTCCCATCCGGGCTACGAGCAGTACTTC
CASSHPGYEQYF
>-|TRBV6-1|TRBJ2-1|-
TGTGCCAGCAGTGCTCTTGGTCGGGAGCAGTTCTTC
CASSALGREQFF
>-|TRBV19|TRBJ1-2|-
TGTGCCAGTAGTGTGGCCATTCCAAACTATGGCTACACCTTC
CASSVAIPNYGYTF
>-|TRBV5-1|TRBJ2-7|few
TGCGCCAGCAGCTTGGGACCTGGGGGGAGCTACGAGCAGTACTTC
CASSLGPGGSYEQYF
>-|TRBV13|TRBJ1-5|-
TGTGCCAGCAGCGCCTCAGGCGGGGAAGACTTTCAGCATTTT
CASSASGGEDFQHF
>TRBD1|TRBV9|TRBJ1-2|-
TGTGCCAGCAACACAGGGGTTCACTACACCTTC
CASNTGVHYTF
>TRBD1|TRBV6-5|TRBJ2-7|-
TGTGCCAGCAGAAGGACAGGGCCCTACGAGCAGTACTTC
CASRRTGPYEQYF
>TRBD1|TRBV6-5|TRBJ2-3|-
TGTGCCAGCAGGGGGACAGAGACAGATACGCAGTATTTT
CASRGTETDTQYF
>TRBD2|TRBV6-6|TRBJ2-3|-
TGTGCCAGCAGTTACGGACTAGCGGGGGGAAAGCAGTATTTT
CASSYGLAGGKQYF
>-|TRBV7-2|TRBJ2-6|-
TGTGCCAGCAGCTTAGTGTCAGGCTCTGGGGCCAACGTCCTGACTTTC
CASSLVSGSGANVLTF
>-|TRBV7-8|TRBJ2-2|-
TGTGCCAGCAGCTTGAGAGAAACCGGGGAGCTGTTTTTT
CASSLRETGELFF
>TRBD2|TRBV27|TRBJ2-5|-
TGTGCCAGCAGTGAGTTCGGGACTAGTCGTGAGACCCAGTACTTC
CASSEFGTSRETQYF
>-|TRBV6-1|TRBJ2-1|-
TGTGCCAGCAGTAAAGACAGGATGAGCTCCTACAATGAGCAGTTCTTC
CASSKDRMSSYNEQFF
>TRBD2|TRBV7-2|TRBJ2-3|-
TGTGCCAGCAGCTTTGAAGGCGGGAGCCTCACAGATACGCAGTATTTT
CASSFEGGSLTDTQYF
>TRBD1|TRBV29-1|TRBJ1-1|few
TGCAGCGTCCGGACAGGGCGCATGAACACTGAAGCTTTCTTT
CSVRTGRMNTEAFF
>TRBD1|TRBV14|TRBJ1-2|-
TGTGCCAGCAGTTACGCCGGGACAGGGCTAGATGGCTACACCTTC
CASSYAGTGLDGYTF
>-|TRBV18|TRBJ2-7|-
TGTGCCAGCTCACCACTCGGGTCGCCGGTGACCTACGAGCAGTACTTC
CASSPLGSPVTYEQYF
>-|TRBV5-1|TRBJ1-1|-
TGCGCCAGCAGTGGGTCGGGGGACCACACTGAAGCTTTCTTT
CASSGSGDHTEAFF
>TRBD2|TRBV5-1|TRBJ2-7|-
TGCGCCAGCAGCCCCTCGGGGGGGAACACCTACGAGCAGTACTTC
CASSPSGGNTYEQYF